The 5 T cell receptor delta chains reported below all come from one sample, sequenced in a study of gammadelta T cells in human blood. TCRdb re-called the RT-PCR reads using CATT. Of about 240 delta-chain clones listed, more than 9% are singletons. The specimen sequenced was non-Vgamma9Vdelta2 gamma-delta T cells from cord blood. Every receptor here comes from a newborn.

Regarding this clone: The protein in TCRdb stems from a much larger clone and differs at residue 14 from this DNA's translation, likely a read error; here the protein is translated from the DNA. The chain joins TRDV1 to TRDJ1; D perhaps matches TRDD3 (6 bases). The germline gives CDR1 TSWWSYY, CDR2 QGS. CDR3 length equals 18 residues. The CDR3 is CALGELSGDFLYTGKLIF. The CDR3 DNA follows: TGTGCTCTTGGGGAACTGTCGGGGGACTTTCTTTACACCGGTAAACTCATCTTT.

A note on this clone: TCRdb records a much larger clone's protein for this DNA, with a difference at residue 5 that likely arises from a read error; the protein given is the translation of the DNA. The V call is TRDV3, the J call TRDJ1; 7 bases line up with TRDD3. Germline V gives CDR1 TVYSNPD, CDR2 GDNSRS (reference sequence). The CDR3 is made up of 19 amino acids. The J segment lost 4 bases and the V segment lost 3 bases, leaving 26 bases of the junction unmatched. CDR3 protein: CALSRPFLPPGYEGDKLIF. CDR3 coding DNA: TGTGCCTTAAGTCGCCCTTTCCTGCCACCCGGATACGAGGGCGATAAACTCATCTTT.

This clone was recorded a few times. The translation of this DNA and the TCRdb protein of a much larger clone differ at residue 9, probably owing to a read error; the protein shown here is translated from the DNA. The gene calls are TRAV38-2/DV8 and TRDJ1, with D possibly matching TRDD3 (6 bases). The V end was cut by 7 bases, the J end by 0 bases, with 28 bases between. There are 19 residues in the CDR3. CDR1 is TSESDYY and CDR2 is QEAYKQQN in the germline V gene. This chain's CDR3 is CAYGLIRVRDRVYTDKLIF. The DNA for the CDR3 is TGTGCTTATGGGCTCATTCGGGTGAGGGATAGGGTGTACACCGATAAACTCATCTTT.

Only a few counts were recorded for this clone. For this DNA, TCRdb reports the protein of a much larger clone, which diverges at residue 11, most likely from a read error; the protein presented here is translated directly from the DNA. The chain links TRDV3 to TRDJ1; 9 nucleotides match TRDD2. With V trimmed by 2 bases and J by 4 bases, 23 bases remained unmatched. This CDR3 has 19 amino acids. Per the germline V gene, CDR1 is TVYSNPD and CDR2 is GDNSRS (reference sequence). The CDR3 here is CAFPSYGTLGSWRDDKLIF. The CDR3 nucleotides are TGTGCCTTTCCTTCCTACGGGACCCTGGGGTCATGGAGAGACGATAAACTCATCTTT.

Notes on this clone: The protein given by TCRdb reflects a much larger clone and differs at residue 5 from this DNA's translation, likely from a read error; the protein shown is the DNA's translation. The chain uses TRAV23/DV6 and TRDJ1; D is possibly TRDD1 or TRDD3 (5 bases each). The CDR3 has 14 residues. CDR1 and CDR2 (germline): NTAFDY, IRPDVSE (reference sequence). The CDR3 coding sequence is TGTGCTGTGAAATGTTCCGGGGGTACCGATAAACTCATCTTT. Translating gives CAVKCSGGTDKLIF.